These 2 T cell receptor beta chains were all obtained from the same sample, sequenced in a study of tumor and adjacent non-tumor tissue in lung cancer. TCRbeta libraries were built with three rounds of nested PCR, modified from ARM-PCR. TCRdb ran MiXCR on the multiplex PCR reads and lists one entry per CDR3 protein. This sample has 40,000 to 50,000 distinct CDR3 sequences; roughly 60% occur once, and the top ten carry about 32%. This sample's RNA came from whole unsorted tissue. Distant lung tissue was collected more than 3 cm away from the tumor edge. Sequenced input: distant non-tumor lung tissue. These receptors were obtained from a woman in her seventies with non-small cell lung cancer.

A single count supports this clonotype. This may stem from a read error, because a much larger clone lies one nucleotide away. The gene calls are TRBV30 and TRBJ1-6; possible D gene TRBD1, 5 bases. The CDR3 sequence is 12 residues long. The germline V gene encodes CDR1 GTSNPN and CDR2 SVGIG (reference sequence). The CDR3 DNA follows: TGTGATACGGGGCGGAACAATTCACCCCTCCACTTT. Protein product: CDTGRNNSPLHF.

Only a few counts were recorded for this clonotype. V usage is TRBV5-4 and J usage is TRBJ2-1; 14 bases fit TRBD2. Germline V gives CDR1 SGHNT, CDR2 YYREEE (reference sequence). The CDR3 is made up of 17 amino acids. Trimming cost V 7 bases and J 7 bases; bases outside gene matches: 13. CDR3 nucleotide sequence: TGTGCCAGCGCGAACTTTGAGGGACTAGCGGGAGCGAATGAGCAGTTCTTC. Amino acid sequence: CASANFEGLAGANEQFF.